The 8 T cell receptor beta chains below were found in one sample sequenced in a study of blood T cell repertoires in COVID-19. This table comes from immunoSEQ multiplex PCR, and its TCRdb copy is limited to in-frame clones, with some not included. The data show almost 500,000 clones, around 85% seen once. Sample: PBMCs or T cells enriched from blood (not recorded which). Every receptor here comes from a woman aged 60-70 years who had recovered from COVID-19.

The CDR3 sequence: CASSLDSTNTGELFF. The CDR3 DNA is TGCGCCAGCAGTTTAGACAGCACGAACACCGGGGAGCTGTTTTTT. The chain employs TRBV5-1 and TRBJ2-2, with D tentatively TRBD1 (5 bases). Germline V lookup: CDR1 SGHRS, CDR2 YFSETQ. CDR3 size: 15 residues. The V end was cut by 5 bases, the J end by 0 bases, with 11 bases between.

The genes are TRBV11-3 and TRBJ1-1; tentatively, D is TRBD1 (5 bases). This CDR3 is built from 14 residues. V was clipped by 5 bases and J by 4 bases, with 14 bases between them. The germline gives CDR1 SGHNT, CDR2 YENEEA. The CDR3 sequence is CASSPSDSSTEAFF. CDR3 nucleotides: TGTGCCAGCAGCCCTTCTGACAGCTCCACTGAAGCTTTCTTT.

Details on this clone: Compared with germline, one end of the junction differs, possibly owing to a read error. The rearrangement uses TRBV20-1 and TRBJ2-3; TRBD2 matches at 13 bases. The CDR3 extends over 14 amino acids. Germline V gives CDR1 DFQATT, CDR2 SNEGSKA (reference sequence). The chain's CDR3 is CSASKGLAGNPKVF. In DNA form, the CDR3 reads TGCAGTGCTAGTAAGGGACTAGCGGGAAACCCCAAGGTTTTT.

This sequence joins TRBV3-1 (or the pseudogene TRBV3-2) and TRBJ1-2; D unclear. The CDR3 is 14 amino acids. Germline V gene data show CDR1 as LGHDT and CDR2 as YNNKEL (reference sequence). V gave up 3 bases and J gave up 4 bases, with 12 bases separating them. For the CDR3, the DNA is TGTGCCAGCAGCCACCAGACACGCACCTATGGCTACACCTTC. It yields the protein CASSHQTRTYGYTF.

V gene TRBV30 combines with J gene TRBJ2-7, with 9 bases that match TRBD1. Trimming at V came to 3 bases and at J to 5 bases, leaving 11 bases not matched to a gene. The CDR3 consists of 15 residues. CDR1 is GTSNPN, CDR2 SVGIG, per germline (reference sequence). The CDR3 loop is CAWSLDRGDIDEQYF. The CDR3, as DNA: TGTGCCTGGAGCCTAGACAGGGGGGATATCGACGAGCAGTACTTC.

This chain connects TRBV5-1 to TRBJ1-4; 7 positions agree with TRBD1. Germline CDR1 is SGHRS and CDR2 is YFSETQ. After removal of 4 bases from V and 2 bases from J, the junction contained 5 bases not matched to a gene. CDR3 length equals 15 residues. CDR3 DNA sequence: TGCGCCAGCAGCATTACAGGGGTTACTAATGAAAAACTGTTTTTT. Protein product: CASSITGVTNEKLFF.

The chain recombines TRBV4-1 with TRBJ1-2; D is undetermined. Trimming stripped 1 base from V and 0 bases from J, with 12 bases between. The germline V gene encodes CDR1 MGHRA and CDR2 YSYEKL. This CDR3 contains 16 residues. The CDR3 here is CASSQVIAGANYGYTF. CDR3 coding DNA: TGCGCCAGCAGCCAAGTTATAGCGGGAGCTAACTATGGCTACACCTTC.

This clone was recorded once. The rearrangement uses TRBV5-6 and TRBJ2-1, with D uncertain. The CDR3 consists of 13 residues. CDR1 SGHDT and CDR2 YYEEEE come from the germline V gene. Trimming removed 0 bases from V and 5 bases from J, with 6 bases in between. CDR3 in DNA: TGTGCCAGCAGCTTGGCAGTGAACAATGAGCAGTTCTTC. This translates into CASSLAVNNEQFF.